What follows describes a single T cell receptor (beta chain). Its antigen is not identified. The data were obtained in a study of T cells in localized non-small cell lung cancer. Study findings and constraints: Highest T cell clonality was seen in uninvolved adjacent lung, surpassing that measured in tumor. Investigators sequenced only a single tumor region, leaving heterogeneity possible. Appearing in adjacent lung were a median about 50 of the top 100 tumor clones.

The method was immunoSEQ multiplex PCR; TCRdb's version includes in-frame clones alone and lacks a portion of them. The sample holds 25,000 to 35,000 clones, roughly 92% seen once. The sequencing used peripheral blood, collected before any cancer treatment. The receptor's source is a woman aged 40 to 75 with stage I lung adenocarcinoma.

For the CDR3, the DNA is TGTGCCAGCTCACCACTGGAGGTTGAGGGGGAAGCTTTCTTT. Protein product: CASSPLEVEGEAFF. V is TRBV18 and J is TRBJ1-1; D might be TRBD1 (5 bases). The V end lost 1 base, the J end lost 8 bases, and 14 bases lay between the germline ends. Germline lookup yields CDR1 KGHSH and CDR2 LQKENI. The CDR3 is 14 amino acids.